The 9 T cell receptor beta chains below were found in one sample sequenced in a study of T cell responses to AZD1222 COVID-19 vaccine. This table comes from immunoSEQ multiplex PCR, and its TCRdb copy is limited to in-frame clones, with some not included. Here the sample spans 160,000 or so clones, around 94% being singletons. The sequences come from peripheral blood, collected 28 days after the second AZD1222 dose. The origin of the receptors is an adult who received the AZD1222 COVID-19 vaccine.

The count of this clone is one. This rearrangement joins TRBV18 to TRBJ2-1, with no clear D. Trimming cost V 5 bases and J 6 bases, with 11 bases left between them. The CDR3 runs to 13 residues. Germline CDR1 and CDR2: KGHSH and LQKENI. As DNA, the CDR3 is TGTGCCAGCTCATCCGGACGAGGCAATGAGCAGTTCTTC. This gives the protein CASSSGRGNEQFF.

The chain carries TRBV5-1 and TRBJ2-3; 9 bases are shared with TRBD1. CDR3 length equals 12 residues. V dropped 4 bases and J dropped 9; count of bases not matched to a gene: 3. Germline CDR1 and CDR2: SGHRS and YFSETQ. In DNA form, the CDR3 reads TGCGCCAGCAGCCCCGGACAGGGGACGCAGTATTTT. Translating gives CASSPGQGTQYF.

The chain has TRBV2 and TRBJ2-1; 12 bases agree with TRBD2. The germline V gene has CDR1 SNHLY and CDR2 FYNNEI. The CDR3 is 14 amino acids. V lost 6 bases and J lost 7; bases outside the gene matches: 4. CDR3 nucleotide sequence: TGTGCCAGCAGCTGGACTAGCGGGATTAATGAGCAGTTCTTC. Its protein product is CASSWTSGINEQFF.

J is TRBJ1-4 and V is TRBV27; possible D gene TRBD1, 5 bases. Germline V gives CDR1 MNHEY, CDR2 SMNVEV (reference sequence). V was shortened by 5 bases and J by 0 bases, with 19 bases between the two germline ends. This CDR3 has 18 residues. The CDR3 reads CASSPGGRIGSTNEKLFF. The CDR3 DNA sequence: TGTGCCAGCAGTCCCGGGGGACGGATTGGATCAACTAATGAAAAACTGTTTTTT.

This chain connects TRBV4-3 to TRBJ2-1; no firm D call. The CDR3 has 16 residues. Between the trimmed V and J ends, which lost 2 bases and 7 bases, there was a span of 18 bases. Germline values: CDR1 LGHNA, CDR2 YSLEER. This chain's CDR3 is CASSQQYSDPRNEQFF. In nucleotides, the CDR3 is TGCGCCAGCAGCCAACAATACTCCGACCCTAGAAATGAGCAGTTCTTC.

The chain is built from TRBV10-1 and TRBJ2-7; no firm D call. Looked up from germline, CDR1 is WNHNN and CDR2 is SYGVQD (reference sequence). CDR3 size: 14 residues. Here the CDR3 DNA reads TGCGCTACAAGTTTGCCGTCGGGCTCCTACGAGCAGTACTTC. It translates to CATSLPSGSYEQYF.

This chain joins TRBV5-4 and TRBJ1-5, with 7 bases identical to TRBD1. The J segment lost 9 bases and the V segment lost 4 bases, leaving 13 bases of the junction unmatched. The CDR3 sequence is 15 residues long. The germline gives CDR1 SGHNT, CDR2 YYREEE (reference sequence). CDR3 loop: CASSLGTDPGRPQHF. The CDR3 nucleotides are TGTGCCAGCAGCCTCGGGACAGACCCAGGGAGGCCCCAGCATTTT.

This sequence joins TRBV2 and TRBJ2-2; 7 bases align to TRBD1. The CDR3 totals 12 residues. Per germline, CDR1 SNHLY and CDR2 FYNNEI. Trimming at V came to 7 bases and at J to 6 bases, leaving 2 bases not matched to a gene. The CDR3 sequence is CASIRGSGELFF. DNA of the CDR3: TGTGCCAGCATCAGGGGGTCCGGGGAGCTGTTTTTT.

This clone showed up just a few times. The J gene is TRBJ1-5, the V gene TRBV9; 7 nucleotides agree with TRBD1. J lost 9 bases, V lost 2 bases, and 8 bases had no gene match. Germline V CDR1 and CDR2: SGDLS, YYNGEE. The CDR3 sequence is 14 residues long. The CDR3 sequence is CASSVDRVGGPQHF. The DNA for the CDR3 is TGTGCCAGCAGCGTTGACAGGGTCGGTGGGCCCCAGCATTTT.